The sequence of this TCR beta chain was determined in a study of blood T cell repertoires in COVID-19. At the level of the study: From T cells, B-cell-depleted T cells, or PBMCs came the material, which was cDNA or gDNA.

Authors' analysis steps: Amplification of reference gene primers provided the estimated nucleated cell counts. Libraries were prepared by immunoSEQ multiplex PCR; TCRdb keeps only in-frame clonotypes and omits some of them. That table is the source of V, J and clone size, and D and trimming were worked out from the DNA. The sample records about 140,000 clones, roughly 78% being singletons. This clone has more than one count but fewer than ten. The CDR3 consists of 12 residues. The germline V gene has CDR1 SQVTM and CDR2 ANQGSEA. Trimming at V came to 7 bases and at J to 5 bases, leaving 1 base not matched to a gene.

The receptor was derived from a man between 60 and 70 years old with acute or convalescent COVID-19. The rearrangement links TRBV29-1 to TRBJ2-7, with 14 bases lining up with TRBD2. Sequencing was carried out using peripheral blood. DNA for the CDR3: TGCAGCGCGGGACTAGCGGGAGACGAGCAGTACTTC. Protein: CSAGLAGDEQYF.